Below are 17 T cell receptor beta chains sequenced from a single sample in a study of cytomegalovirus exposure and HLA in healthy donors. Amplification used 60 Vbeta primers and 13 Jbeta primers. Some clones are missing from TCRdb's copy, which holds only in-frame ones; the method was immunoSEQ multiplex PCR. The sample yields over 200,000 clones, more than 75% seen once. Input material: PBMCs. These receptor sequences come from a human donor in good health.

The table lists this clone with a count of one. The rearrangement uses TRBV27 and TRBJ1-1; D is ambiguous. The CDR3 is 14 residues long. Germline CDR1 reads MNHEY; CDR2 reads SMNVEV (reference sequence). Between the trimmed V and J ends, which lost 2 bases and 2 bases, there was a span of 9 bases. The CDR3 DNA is TGTGCCAGCAGTTTAACCGGGAAAAACACTGAAGCTTTCTTT. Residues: CASSLTGKNTEAFF.

CDR3 coding DNA: TGTGCCAGCAGCCAGGCCGCTAGCGGGACAAACACAGATACGCAGTATTTT. Residues: CASSQAASGTNTDTQYF. The rearrangement uses TRBV4-2 and TRBJ2-3, with TRBD2 matching 9 bases. CDR1 is LGHNA, CDR2 YNFKEQ, per germline. V gave up 3 bases and J gave up 2 bases; unmatched junction bases: 9. The length of the CDR3 is 17 residues.

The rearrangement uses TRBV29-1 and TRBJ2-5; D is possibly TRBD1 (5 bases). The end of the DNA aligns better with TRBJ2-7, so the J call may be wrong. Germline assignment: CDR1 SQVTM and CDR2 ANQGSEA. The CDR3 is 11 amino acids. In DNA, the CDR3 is TGCAGCGTCTACAGGTCCTACGAGCAGTACTTC. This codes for CSVYRSYEQYF.

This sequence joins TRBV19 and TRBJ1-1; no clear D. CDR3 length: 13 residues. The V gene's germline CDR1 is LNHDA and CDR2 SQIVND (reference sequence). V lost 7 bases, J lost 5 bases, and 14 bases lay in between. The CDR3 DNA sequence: TGTGCCAGTACCGCCGGCTCGGGGACTGAAGCTTTCTTT. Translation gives CASTAGSGTEAFF.

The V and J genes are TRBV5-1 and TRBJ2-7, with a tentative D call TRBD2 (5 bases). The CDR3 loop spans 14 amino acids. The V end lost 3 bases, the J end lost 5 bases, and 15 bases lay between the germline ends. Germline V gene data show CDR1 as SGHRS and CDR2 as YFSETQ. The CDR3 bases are TGCGCCAGCAGCTCCTTTGACGGGGTCGACGAGCAGTACTTC. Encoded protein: CASSSFDGVDEQYF.

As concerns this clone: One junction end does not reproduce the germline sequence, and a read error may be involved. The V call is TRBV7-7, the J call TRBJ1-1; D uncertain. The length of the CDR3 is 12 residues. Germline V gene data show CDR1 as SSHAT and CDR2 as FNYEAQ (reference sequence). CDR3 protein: CASSLGRREAFF. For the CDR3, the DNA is TGTGCTAGCAGTCTAGGGAGGCGGGAAGCTTTCTTT. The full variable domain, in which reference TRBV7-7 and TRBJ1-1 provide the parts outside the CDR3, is GAGVSQSPRYKVTKRGQDVTLRCDPISSHATLYWYQQALGQGPEFLTYFNYEAQPDKSGLPSDRFSAERPEGSISTLTIQRTEQRDSAMYRCASSLGRREAFFGQGTRLTVV.

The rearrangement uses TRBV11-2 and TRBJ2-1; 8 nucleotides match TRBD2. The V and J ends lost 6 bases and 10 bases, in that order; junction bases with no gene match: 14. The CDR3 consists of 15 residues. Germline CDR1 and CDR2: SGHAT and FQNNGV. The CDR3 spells CASSHSGSLSGEQFF. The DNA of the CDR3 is TGTGCCAGCAGTCACAGCGGGAGTCTCTCGGGGGAGCAGTTCTTC. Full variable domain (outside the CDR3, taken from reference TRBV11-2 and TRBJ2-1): EAGVAQSPRYKIIEKRQSVAFWCNPISGHATLYWYQQILGQGPKLLIQFQNNGVVDDSQLPKDRFSAERLKGVDSTLKIQPAKLEDSAVYLCASSHSGSLSGEQFFGPGTRLTVL.

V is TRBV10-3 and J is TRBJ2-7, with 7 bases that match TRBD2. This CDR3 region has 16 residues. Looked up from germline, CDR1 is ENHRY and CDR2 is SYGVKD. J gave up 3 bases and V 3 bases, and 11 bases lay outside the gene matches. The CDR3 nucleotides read TGTGCCATCAGTGATGTTCCTAGCGGATCCTTCTACGAGCAGTACTTC. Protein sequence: CAISDVPSGSFYEQYF.

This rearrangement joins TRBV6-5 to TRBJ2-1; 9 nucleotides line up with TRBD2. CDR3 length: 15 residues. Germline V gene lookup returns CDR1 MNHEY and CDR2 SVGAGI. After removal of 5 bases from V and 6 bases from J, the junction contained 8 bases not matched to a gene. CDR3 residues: CASSQWLAGFNEQFF. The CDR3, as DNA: TGTGCCAGCAGTCAGTGGCTAGCGGGATTCAATGAGCAGTTCTTC.

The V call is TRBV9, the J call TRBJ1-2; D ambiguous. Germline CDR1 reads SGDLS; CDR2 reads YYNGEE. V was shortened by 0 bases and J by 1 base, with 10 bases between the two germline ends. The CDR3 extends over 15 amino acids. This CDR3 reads CASSVGIFSNYGYTF. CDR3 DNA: TGTGCCAGCAGCGTAGGAATCTTCAGTAACTATGGCTACACCTTC.

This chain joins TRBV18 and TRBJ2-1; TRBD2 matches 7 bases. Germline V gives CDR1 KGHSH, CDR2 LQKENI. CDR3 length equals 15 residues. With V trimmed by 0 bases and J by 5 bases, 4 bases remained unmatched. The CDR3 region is CASSPPRTRNNEQFF. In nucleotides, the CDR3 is TGTGCCAGCTCACCACCAAGGACTAGAAACAATGAGCAGTTCTTC.

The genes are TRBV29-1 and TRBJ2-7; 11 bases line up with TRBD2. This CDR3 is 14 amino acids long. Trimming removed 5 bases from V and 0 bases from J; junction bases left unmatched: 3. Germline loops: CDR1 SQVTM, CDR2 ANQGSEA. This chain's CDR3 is CSVTGTSGSYEQYF. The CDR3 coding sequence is TGCAGCGTTACCGGGACTAGCGGCTCCTACGAGCAGTACTTC.

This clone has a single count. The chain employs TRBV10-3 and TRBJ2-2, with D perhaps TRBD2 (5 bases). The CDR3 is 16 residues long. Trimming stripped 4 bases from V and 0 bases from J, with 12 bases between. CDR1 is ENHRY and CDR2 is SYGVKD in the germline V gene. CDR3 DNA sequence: TGTGCCATCAGTGGAGAGGGCCAGTCGAACACCGGGGAGCTGTTTTTT. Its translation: CAISGEGQSNTGELFF.

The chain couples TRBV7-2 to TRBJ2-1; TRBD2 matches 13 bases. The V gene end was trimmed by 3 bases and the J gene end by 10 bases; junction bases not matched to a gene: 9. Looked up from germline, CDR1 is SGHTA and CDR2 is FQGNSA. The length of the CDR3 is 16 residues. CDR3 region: CASSFSGLAGVGEQFF. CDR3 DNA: TGTGCCAGCAGCTTTTCAGGACTAGCGGGAGTTGGGGAGCAGTTCTTC.

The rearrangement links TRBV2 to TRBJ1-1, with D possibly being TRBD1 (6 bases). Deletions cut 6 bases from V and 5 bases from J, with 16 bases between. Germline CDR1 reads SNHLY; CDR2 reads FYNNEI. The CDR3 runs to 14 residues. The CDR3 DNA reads TGTGCCAGCAGCAACAGGGAAATGAGGACTGAAGCTTTCTTT. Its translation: CASSNREMRTEAFF.

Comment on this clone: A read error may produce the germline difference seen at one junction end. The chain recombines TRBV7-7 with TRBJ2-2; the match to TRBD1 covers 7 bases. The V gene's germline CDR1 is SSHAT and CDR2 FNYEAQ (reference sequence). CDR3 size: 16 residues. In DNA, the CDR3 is TGTGCTAGCAGCTTATCCTCAGGGGGGAACACCGGGGAGCTGTTTTTT. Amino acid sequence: CASSLSSGGNTGELFF.

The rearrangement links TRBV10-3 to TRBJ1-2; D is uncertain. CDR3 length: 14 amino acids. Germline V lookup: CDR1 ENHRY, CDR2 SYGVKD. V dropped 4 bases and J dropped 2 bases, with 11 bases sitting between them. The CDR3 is CAISGREQNYGYTF. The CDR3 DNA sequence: TGTGCCATCAGTGGACGGGAACAGAACTATGGCTACACCTTC.